This TCR beta chain was documented in a study of blood T cell repertoires in COVID-19. On the study more broadly: The samples span acute and convalescent COVID-19 from the United States, Italy and Spain. The analysed material was cDNA or gDNA that came from T cells, B-cell-depleted T cells, or PBMCs.

V lost 9 bases, J lost 3 bases, and 16 bases lay in between. The CDR3 runs to 14 residues. From germline, CDR1 is SGHNT and CDR2 YYREEE (reference sequence). Under the authors' procedure: Reference gene primer amplification gave nucleated cell count estimates. Profiling relied on immunoSEQ multiplex PCR, and the TCRdb table lists in-frame clones only, not all of them. D and trimming were read from the DNA, whereas the V and J calls and clone size are those reported in that table. The sample contains approximately 150,000 clones, 75% to 85% of which appear only once. V is TRBV5-4 and J is TRBJ2-1; D gene ambiguous. The sample was peripheral blood. The clonotype was recovered from a human donor in a cohort sampled during active COVID-19. CDR3 DNA: TGTGCCACCTGCTGGCAGGCAAGCTACAATGAGCAGTTCTTC. Residues: CATCWQASYNEQFF.